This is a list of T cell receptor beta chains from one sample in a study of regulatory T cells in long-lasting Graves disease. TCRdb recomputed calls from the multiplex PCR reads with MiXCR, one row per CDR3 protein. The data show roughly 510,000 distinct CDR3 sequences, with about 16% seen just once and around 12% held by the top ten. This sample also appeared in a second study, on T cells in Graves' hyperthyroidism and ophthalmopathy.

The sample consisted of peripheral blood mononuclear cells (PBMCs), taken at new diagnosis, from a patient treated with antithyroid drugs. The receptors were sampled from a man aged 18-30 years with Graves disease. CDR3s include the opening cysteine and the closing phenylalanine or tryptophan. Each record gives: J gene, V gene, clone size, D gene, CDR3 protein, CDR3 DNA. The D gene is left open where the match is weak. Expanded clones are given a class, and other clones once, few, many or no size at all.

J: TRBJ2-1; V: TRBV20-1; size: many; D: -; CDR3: CSANPGLSGNEQFF; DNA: TGCAGTGCTAACCCGGGACTGTCGGGCAATGAGCAGTTCTTC
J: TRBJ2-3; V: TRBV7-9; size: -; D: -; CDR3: CASSLKGVTDTQYF; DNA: TGTGCCAGCAGCTTAAAGGGTGTCACAGATACGCAGTATTTT
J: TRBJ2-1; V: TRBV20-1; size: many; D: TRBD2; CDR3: CSATGTSGSILYNEQFF; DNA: TGCAGTGCGACCGGGACTAGCGGGAGTATTCTGTACAATGAGCAGTTCTTC
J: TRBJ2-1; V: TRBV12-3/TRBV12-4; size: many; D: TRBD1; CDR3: CASSSLTGGVSYNEQFF; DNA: TGTGCCAGCAGTTCACTCACAGGGGGCGTATCCTACAATGAGCAGTTCTTC
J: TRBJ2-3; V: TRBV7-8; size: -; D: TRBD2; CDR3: CASSRNLAGGSADTQYF; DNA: TGTGCCAGCAGCCGAAACTTAGCGGGAGGGAGCGCAGATACGCAGTATTTT
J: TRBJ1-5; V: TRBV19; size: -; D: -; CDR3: CASSTHTSNQPQHF; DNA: TGTGCCAGTAGTACGCATACCAGCAATCAGCCCCAGCATTTT
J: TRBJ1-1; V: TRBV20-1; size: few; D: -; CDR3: CSASGLAGRTEAFF; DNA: TGCAGTGCTAGTGGGTTGGCAGGGAGGACTGAAGCTTTCTTT
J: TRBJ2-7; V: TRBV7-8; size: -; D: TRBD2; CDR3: CASSLTSGSNLNYEQYF; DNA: TGTGCCAGCAGCTTGACTAGCGGGAGTAACCTGAACTACGAGCAGTACTTC
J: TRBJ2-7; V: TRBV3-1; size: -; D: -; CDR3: CASSPSETYEQYF; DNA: TGTGCCAGCAGCCCCTCGGAAACCTACGAGCAGTACTTC
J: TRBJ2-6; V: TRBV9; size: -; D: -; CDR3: CASSPPVSGANVLTF; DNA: TGTGCCAGCAGCCCCCCAGTCTCTGGGGCCAACGTCCTGACTTTC
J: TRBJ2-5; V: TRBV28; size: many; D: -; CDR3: CASSFSLGRTGGTQYF; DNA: TGTGCCAGCAGTTTTAGCCTCGGGCGGACCGGGGGGACCCAGTACTTC